The T cell receptor beta chain described here comes from a study of cytomegalovirus exposure and HLA in healthy donors. The overall study: The study placed 80% to 85% of its 398 genotyped donors in the Caucasian-associated ancestry cluster. Broader study findings: Several V segments, TRBV6-2 and TRBV6-3 among them, could not be told apart and were dropped. Judged likely to be a sequencing artifact was a cluster of highly shared sequence variants.

The PCR used 60 Vbeta and 13 Jbeta primers. Assay used: immunoSEQ multiplex PCR; TCRdb lists only in-frame clones, some missing. The top ten hold around 5.9% of the sample, which has approximately 140,000 clones, 78% seen once. Concerning this clone itself: Its antigen remains unknown.

All the people who gave samples were healthy bone marrow donors. CDR3 size: 15 residues. Between the trimmed V and J ends, which lost 0 bases and 7 bases, there was a span of 15 bases. CDR1 is MGHRA, CDR2 YSYEKL, per germline. The sample taken for sequencing was PBMCs. The receptor was isolated from a woman in her forties in good health and CMV-seropositive. V and J are TRBV4-1 and TRBJ1-1; D is unresolved. Here the CDR3 reads CASSQEVGIRGEAFF. CDR3 bases: TGCGCCAGCAGCCAAGAGGTCGGGATCCGCGGTGAAGCTTTCTTT.